The sequence of this TCR beta chain was determined in a study of shared clonotypes between healthy human individuals. In the study overall: CD4 naive and memory got three plates each, CD8 naive two, CD8 memory one. Findings and limits, study-wide: The four-donor shared clonotypes exceeded non-shared clonotypes in generation probability, with non-shared ones scoring lower.

Trimming took 1 base from V and 2 from J; bases not matched to a gene: 4. Germline lookup yields CDR1 SGHVS and CDR2 FQNEAQ. This CDR3 region has 17 residues. CD45RO-negative CD8 cells positively selected for CCR7 made up the naive population, which excluded terminally differentiated effector memory CD45RA+ cells. Clones were sequenced by immunoSEQ multiplex PCR, and TCRdb holds only the in-frame ones, with some missing. Of about 2 million clones listed, about 95% are singletons. Turning to this clone: Its antigen is unidentified.

J is TRBJ2-1 and V is TRBV7-8; 11 bases agree with TRBD2. The source of this sequence is a man younger than 30 in good health. Sample: naive CD8+ T cells sorted from blood. CDR3 protein: CASSLVLAGGTYNEQFF. As DNA, the CDR3 is TGTGCCAGCAGCTTAGTCCTAGCGGGAGGTACCTACAATGAGCAGTTCTTC.